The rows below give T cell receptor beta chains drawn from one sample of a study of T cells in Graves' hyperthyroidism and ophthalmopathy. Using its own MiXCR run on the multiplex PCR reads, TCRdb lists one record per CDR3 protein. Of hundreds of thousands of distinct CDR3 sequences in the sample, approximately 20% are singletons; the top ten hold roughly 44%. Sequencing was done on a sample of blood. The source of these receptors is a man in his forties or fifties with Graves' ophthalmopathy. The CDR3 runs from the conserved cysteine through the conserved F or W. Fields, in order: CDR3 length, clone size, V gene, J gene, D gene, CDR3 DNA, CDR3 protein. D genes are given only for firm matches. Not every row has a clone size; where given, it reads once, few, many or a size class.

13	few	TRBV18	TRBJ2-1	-	TGTGCCAGCTCACCACCTTTTTCGGGAGAAAGGTTCTTC	CASSPPFSGERFF
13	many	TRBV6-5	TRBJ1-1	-	TGTGCCAGCAGTTACTCTGAGGGGAGGAAAGCTTTCTTT	CASSYSEGRKAFF
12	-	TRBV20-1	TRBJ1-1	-	TGCAGTGCTGGACAGTTCAACACTGAAGCTTTCTTT	CSAGQFNTEAFF
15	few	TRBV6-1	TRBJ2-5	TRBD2	TGTGCCAGCGACCTGGGGGGAGCGGGGGAAGAGACCCAGTACTTC	CASDLGGAGEETQYF
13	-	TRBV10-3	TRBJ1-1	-	TGTGCCATCAGTGAGCAGGAGAACACTGAAGCTTTCTTT	CAISEQENTEAFF
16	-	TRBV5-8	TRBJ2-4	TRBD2	TGTGCCAGCAGCCACGGGGGGGCCGTCTCCAAAAACATTCAGTACTTC	CASSHGGAVSKNIQYF
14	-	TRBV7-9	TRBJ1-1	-	TGTGCCAGCAGCTACGGGACATCTAGCACTGAAGCTTTCTTT	CASSYGTSSTEAFF
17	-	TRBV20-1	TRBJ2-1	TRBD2	TGCAGTGCCGCACTACTCCCGGGACTAGCGGTTAGGGATGAGCAGTTCTTC	CSAALLPGLAVRDEQFF
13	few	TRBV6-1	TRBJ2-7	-	TGTGCCAGCAGGCTGGACAGCTCCTACGAGCAGTACTTC	CASRLDSSYEQYF
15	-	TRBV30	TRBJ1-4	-	TGTGCGGTCAACTGGGGGGGATCCACTAATGAAAAACTGTTTTTT	CAVNWGGSTNEKLFF
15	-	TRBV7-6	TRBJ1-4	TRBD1	TGTGCCAGCAGCGTCACCGGGACAGGGGCTGAAAAACTGTTTTTT	CASSVTGTGAEKLFF
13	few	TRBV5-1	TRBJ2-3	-	TGCGCCAGCAGCCACGTAAGGAGCGATACGCAGTATTTT	CASSHVRSDTQYF
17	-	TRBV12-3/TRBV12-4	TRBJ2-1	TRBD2	TGTGCCAGCAGTTTAGCGACACTAGCGGGAGGGCCCCGGGAGCAGTTCTTC	CASSLATLAGGPREQFF
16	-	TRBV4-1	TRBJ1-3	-	TGCGCCAGCAGCCAACCTCCCCGGGGGCGAGGAAACACCATATATTTT	CASSQPPRGRGNTIYF
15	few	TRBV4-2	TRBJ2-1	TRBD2	TGTGCCAGCAGCCAAGAGGCGGGGGGGCTCAATGAGCAGTTCTTC	CASSQEAGGLNEQFF
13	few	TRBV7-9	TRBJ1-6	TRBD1	TGTGCCAGCAGCGACAGGGGCTATTCACCCCTCCACTTT	CASSDRGYSPLHF
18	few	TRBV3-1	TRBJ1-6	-	TGTGCCAGCAGCCAAAGCCGGGGGCCGGGGACCTATAATTCACCCCTCCACTTT	CASSQSRGPGTYNSPLHF
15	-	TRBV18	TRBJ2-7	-	TGTGCCAGCTCACCACTCCCCAGCCTTCGGGACGAGCAGTACTTC	CASSPLPSLRDEQYF
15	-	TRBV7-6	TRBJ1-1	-	TGTGCCAGCAGCTTAGAAGGGGGACTGGGGACTGAAGCTTTCTTT	CASSLEGGLGTEAFF
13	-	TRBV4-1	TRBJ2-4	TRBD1	TGCGCCAGCAGCCAAGGACAGGGAGACATTCAGTACTTC	CASSQGQGDIQYF
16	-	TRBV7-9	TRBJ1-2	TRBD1	TGTGCCAGCAGCCCCACCGGGACAGTCCATAACTATGGCTACACCTTC	CASSPTGTVHNYGYTF
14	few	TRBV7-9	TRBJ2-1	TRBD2	TGTGCCAGCAGCTGGTCGGGGGGTATCAATGAGCAGTTCTTC	CASSWSGGINEQFF
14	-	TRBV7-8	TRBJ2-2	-	TGTGCCAGCACCGCGGGGGCCCCTGCTGGGGAGCTGTTTTTT	CASTAGAPAGELFF
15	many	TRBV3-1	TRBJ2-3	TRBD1	TGTGCCAGCAGTGAGGGACAGGGGGTCGCAGATACGCAGTATTTT	CASSEGQGVADTQYF